A single sample is the source of the 25 T cell receptor beta chains below, sequenced in a study of CD8+ T cells in alopecia areata. In each case, RNA was isolated and then reverse transcribed into cDNA as the sequencing template. The assay was immunoSEQ multiplex PCR, and TCRdb's table has in-frame clones only and misses some. The table lists about 150,000 clones, 45% to 60% of them singletons. Specimen: CD4+ T cells sorted from blood. The receptors were sampled from a human donor with alopecia areata.

This clone was picked up a small number of times. The chain links TRBV4-1 to TRBJ1-4; D is uncertain. The germline V gene has CDR1 MGHRA and CDR2 YSYEKL. Trimming removed 2 bases from V and 7 bases from J, with 8 bases in between. The CDR3 extends over 13 amino acids. CDR3 loop: CASSQSRIEKLFF. Written as DNA, the CDR3 is TGCGCCAGCAGCCAATCCCGGATTGAAAAACTGTTTTTT.

This chain uses TRBV5-4 with TRBJ2-7, with 7 bases fitting TRBD1. Germline V lookup: CDR1 SGHNT, CDR2 YYREEE (reference sequence). There are 15 residues in the CDR3. Trimming removed 6 bases from V and 7 bases from J; junction bases left unmatched: 16. CDR3 sequence reads: CASTKQGQGYGEQYF. The CDR3 nucleotides read TGTGCCAGCACCAAACAGGGGCAGGGGTATGGAGAGCAGTACTTC.

This clone was seen more than once but under ten times. This chain connects TRBV30 to TRBJ1-1; a weak D match, TRBD1 (5 bases). Trimming removed 0 bases from V and 6 bases from J, with 17 bases in between. CDR3 size: 15 residues. Germline lookup yields CDR1 GTSNPN and CDR2 SVGIG (reference sequence). In DNA form, the CDR3 reads TGTGCCTGGAGTGTATGGGGCGGGAGGGATCCTGAAGCTTTCTTT. Translating gives CAWSVWGGRDPEAFF.

Here the CDR3 reads CSVAGATNEKLFF. CDR3 nucleotide sequence: TGCAGCGTTGCGGGTGCAACTAATGAAAAACTGTTTTTT. This chain uses TRBV29-1 with TRBJ1-4, with no clear D. V was clipped by 4 bases and J by 0 bases, with 6 bases between them. Germline V gene data show CDR1 as SQVTM and CDR2 as ANQGSEA. The CDR3 loop spans 13 amino acids.

This sequence joins TRBV6-5 and TRBJ2-7; the D gene is possibly TRBD1 (6 bases). Between the trimmed V and J ends, which lost 2 bases and 6 bases, there was a span of 11 bases. The germline V gene encodes CDR1 MNHEY and CDR2 SVGAGI. This CDR3 contains 13 residues. CDR3 in DNA: TGTGCCAGCAGTTACGCGACAGGATCCGAGCAGTACTTC. Its protein product is CASSYATGSEQYF.

CDR3 residues: CASSPSAGGRTNYGYTF. The CDR3 DNA reads as TGTGCCAGTAGTCCCAGCGCGGGGGGCAGGACTAACTATGGCTACACCTTC. This sequence joins TRBV19 and TRBJ1-2, with D perhaps matching TRBD1 (6 bases). The CDR3 contains 17 residues. Deletions cut 5 bases from V and 0 bases from J, with 19 bases between. Looked up from germline, CDR1 is LNHDA and CDR2 is SQIVND (reference sequence). The entire variable domain, with the rest obtained from reference TRBV19 and TRBJ1-2, is as follows: DGGITQSPKYLFRKEGQNVTLSCEQNLNHDAMYWYRQDPGQGLRLIYYSQIVNDFQKGDIAEGYSVSREKKESFPLTVTSAQKNPTAFYLCASSPSAGGRTNYGYTFGSGTRLTVV.

The chain uses TRBV29-1 and TRBJ2-3; 7 bases are a match to TRBD1. The CDR3 sequence is 17 residues long. V was clipped by 5 bases and J by 2 bases; unmatched bases: 16. Germline V gene sequence: CDR1 SQVTM, CDR2 ANQGSEA. The CDR3 DNA is TGCAGCGTTAGAGGGGGACAGAGGAGTTCCATCACAGATACGCAGTATTTT. It encodes CSVRGGQRSSITDTQYF.

The DNA of the CDR3 is TGTGCCAGCAGTTTAGTAGGATCCTACGAGCAGTACTTC. This sequence encodes CASSLVGSYEQYF. This rearrangement joins TRBV28 to TRBJ2-7; no clear D. Deletions cut 2 bases from V and 1 base from J, with 6 bases between. CDR3 length: 13 amino acids. The germline gives CDR1 MDHEN, CDR2 SYDVKM.

This clone showed up just a few times. V gene TRBV7-9 combines with J gene TRBJ2-1; possibly TRBD1 for D (6 bases). This CDR3 has 14 amino acids. Germline CDR1 is SEHNR and CDR2 is FQNEAQ (reference sequence). Trimming left V 5 bases short and J 3 bases short, with 11 bases between. CDR3 sequence reads: CASSQDRNYNEQFF. The CDR3 DNA is TGTGCCAGCAGCCAGGACAGAAACTACAATGAGCAGTTCTTC.

The chain is built from TRBV28 and TRBJ1-5, with D possibly TRBD1 on 6 matching bases. The length of the CDR3 is 13 residues. Trimming stripped 7 bases from V and 7 bases from J, with 14 bases between. Germline CDR1 and CDR2: MDHEN and SYDVKM. The CDR3 loop is CASKSRGGQPQHF. The CDR3 DNA follows: TGTGCCAGCAAGAGCAGGGGAGGACAGCCCCAGCATTTT.

The rearrangement links TRBV29-1 to TRBJ2-1; 7 bases line up with TRBD2. The J segment lost 0 bases and the V segment lost 5 bases, leaving 13 bases of the junction unmatched. This CDR3 has 17 residues. Germline V CDR1 and CDR2: SQVTM, ANQGSEA. Written as DNA, the CDR3 is TGCAGCGTTTCACGAACGGAGGGCGGGAGCTCCTACAATGAGCAGTTCTTC. Protein product: CSVSRTEGGSSYNEQFF.

The chain employs TRBV5-1 and TRBJ2-2, with TRBD1 matching over 9 bases. Looked up from germline, CDR1 is SGHRS and CDR2 is YFSETQ. This CDR3 is 17 amino acids long. Trimming at V came to 0 bases and at J to 6 bases, leaving 9 bases not matched to a gene. CDR3 sequence reads: CASSLAPPGQGAGELFF. The CDR3 DNA reads as TGCGCCAGCAGCTTGGCTCCTCCGGGACAGGGAGCCGGGGAGCTGTTTTTT.

This clone was detected only a few times. The rearrangement joins TRBV29-1 to TRBJ2-7; TRBD1 matches 10 bases. The CDR3 covers 13 residues. Losses at the gene ends were 7 bases for V and 6 bases for J; bases not matched to a gene: 9. CDR1 and CDR2 (germline): SQVTM, ANQGSEA. The CDR3 sequence is CSANPGQGIEQYF. CDR3 bases: TGCAGCGCGAACCCGGGACAGGGGATCGAGCAGTACTTC.

Only a few counts were recorded for this clone. This chain joins TRBV5-1 and TRBJ2-3; unclear D gene. From germline, CDR1 is SGHRS and CDR2 YFSETQ. Trimming removed 0 bases from V and 1 base from J, with 6 bases in between. The CDR3 loop spans 14 amino acids. The CDR3: CASSLDGGTDTQYF. CDR3 sequence (DNA): TGCGCCAGCAGCTTGGACGGTGGCACAGATACGCAGTATTTT.

This CDR3 is CASSPSGEQFF. DNA for the CDR3: TGTGCCAGCTCACCAAGCGGGGAGCAGTTCTTC. The J gene is TRBJ2-1, the V gene TRBV18, with D possibly matching TRBD2 (6 bases). Germline values: CDR1 KGHSH, CDR2 LQKENI. The CDR3 covers 11 residues. Deletions cut 2 bases from V and 10 bases from J, with 6 bases between.

The V and J genes are TRBV28 and TRBJ2-1; no definite D call. The CDR3 covers 12 residues. V was clipped by 3 bases and J by 7 bases, with 7 bases between them. Germline V gene data show CDR1 as MDHEN and CDR2 as SYDVKM. The CDR3: CASSLGWNEQFF. The CDR3 nucleotides read TGTGCCAGCAGTTTGGGGTGGAATGAGCAGTTCTTC.

The rearrangement uses TRBV28 and TRBJ2-2, with a weak D call TRBD1 (6 bases). Trimming cost V 5 bases and J 4 bases, with 14 bases left between them. The CDR3 runs to 15 residues. Germline CDR1 reads MDHEN; CDR2 reads SYDVKM. The CDR3 DNA reads TGTGCCAGCAGTCATGAACAGGGAAGCACCGGGGAGCTGTTTTTT. Encoded protein: CASSHEQGSTGELFF.

This chain links TRBV4-1 with TRBJ2-7; D is possibly TRBD1 or TRBD2 (5 bases each). With 0 bases removed from V and 0 bases from J, the gap between germline ends came to 12 bases. The CDR3 length is 16 residues. CDR1 MGHRA and CDR2 YSYEKL come from the germline V gene. In nucleotides, the CDR3 is TGCGCCAGCAGCCAAGATTGGACCGGGACCTCCTACGAGCAGTACTTC. The encoded protein is CASSQDWTGTSYEQYF.

The chain has TRBV29-1 and TRBJ2-1; TRBD1 agrees at 7 bases. The CDR3 consists of 12 residues. J gave up 8 bases and V 6 bases, and 7 bases lay outside the gene matches. Looked up from germline, CDR1 is SQVTM and CDR2 is ANQGSEA. The chain's CDR3 is CSVRTGSDEQFF. DNA for the CDR3: TGCAGCGTCCGGACAGGATCGGATGAGCAGTTCTTC.

The chain links TRBV29-1 to TRBJ2-7; perhaps TRBD1 as D (6 bases). This CDR3 has 12 residues. Germline values: CDR1 SQVTM, CDR2 ANQGSEA. V gave up 7 bases and J gave up 0 bases, with 10 bases separating them. CDR3 loop: CSGVDSSYEQYF. The CDR3 region has the DNA TGCAGCGGGGTGGACAGCTCCTACGAGCAGTACTTC.

This clone appeared a single time. Additional DNA sequences in this sample encode the identical CDR3. This chain uses TRBV4-1 with TRBJ2-5, with D unresolved. From germline, CDR1 is MGHRA and CDR2 YSYEKL. With 2 bases removed from V and 2 bases from J, the gap between germline ends came to 3 bases. The CDR3 is 12 amino acids. The CDR3 DNA is TGCGCCAGCAGCCAAAATCAAGAGACCCAGTACTTC. Translated, it gives CASSQNQETQYF.

The V and J genes are TRBV29-1 and TRBJ1-1; D is perhaps TRBD1 (5 bases). The V end was cut by 7 bases, the J end by 0 bases, with 12 bases between. The germline CDR1 and CDR2 sequences are SQVTM and ANQGSEA. This CDR3 region has 13 residues. The CDR3 sequence is CSGGLALNTEAFF. The CDR3 DNA is TGCAGCGGGGGACTGGCGTTGAACACTGAAGCTTTCTTT.

This clone has only one observation. The V and J genes are TRBV29-1 and TRBJ2-7; no firm D call. Trimming removed 4 bases from V and 3 bases from J, with 10 bases in between. The CDR3 runs 12 residues. Germline V CDR1 and CDR2: SQVTM, ANQGSEA. The CDR3 protein is CSVGVGNYEQYF. CDR3 bases: TGCAGCGTTGGTGTAGGGAACTACGAGCAGTACTTC.

This clone was seen only a few times. The J gene is TRBJ2-3, the V gene TRBV9, with D maybe TRBD2 (6 bases). The length of the CDR3 is 18 residues. V was trimmed by 4 bases and J by 3 bases, leaving 24 bases between them. Germline V lookup: CDR1 SGDLS, CDR2 YYNGEE. The CDR3 DNA is TGTGCCAGCAGCAGAGGTGCCACTAGCCACGTCGGTACAGATACGCAGTATTTT. As protein: CASSRGATSHVGTDTQYF.

This clone was counted once. The J gene is TRBJ2-7, the V gene TRBV28; no definite D call. V was pared by 8 bases and J by 1 base, with 15 bases between. Germline loops: CDR1 MDHEN, CDR2 SYDVKM. This CDR3 contains 14 residues. The DNA for the CDR3 is TGTGCCAGCTACCTCAAGGGTCGGTCCTACGAGCAGTACTTC. Its translation: CASYLKGRSYEQYF.